This T cell receptor beta chain stems from a study of T cells in Graves' hyperthyroidism and ophthalmopathy. Hyperthyroidism in the patients, aged 18 to 65, was newly diagnosed and under 2 months in duration. Authors of the study amplified TCR beta CDR3 regions from RNA transcripts. The study used the HTBI primer set for a first-round RT-PCR of the TCR CDR3. TCRdb redid the calling of the multiplex PCR reads with MiXCR, one entry per CDR3 protein. The top ten clones hold 20% of a sample with under 450,000 distinct CDR3 sequences, approximately 13% of them seen once. At least ten counts were recorded for this clonotype. The antigen is not known. Study outcomes and limitations: The majority of expanded thyroid clonotypes above 0.001 also appeared in blood.

Trimming stripped 1 base from V and 3 bases from J, with 4 bases between. The CDR3 extends over 12 amino acids. Per the germline V gene, CDR1 is MNHEY and CDR2 is SMNVEV (reference sequence). The sequence derives from a man aged 25-45 years with Graves' hyperthyroidism that later progressed to Graves' ophthalmopathy. The V gene is TRBV27, the J gene TRBJ2-7; D is unclear. Sequenced input: blood. The CDR3, as DNA: TGTGCCAGCAGTTTATACGGCTACGAGCAGTACTTC. Protein sequence: CASSLYGYEQYF.